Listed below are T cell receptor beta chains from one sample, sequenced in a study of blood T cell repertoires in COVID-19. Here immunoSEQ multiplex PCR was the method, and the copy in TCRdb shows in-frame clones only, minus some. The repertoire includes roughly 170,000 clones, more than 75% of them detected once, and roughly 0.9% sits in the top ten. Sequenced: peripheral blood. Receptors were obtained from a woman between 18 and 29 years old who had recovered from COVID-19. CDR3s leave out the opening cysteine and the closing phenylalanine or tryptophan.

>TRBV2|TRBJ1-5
ASSWTGYQPQH
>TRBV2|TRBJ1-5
ASKGQNSNQPQH
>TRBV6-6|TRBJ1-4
ASSLQGVEKLF
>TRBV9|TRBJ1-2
ASSRGGEYGYT
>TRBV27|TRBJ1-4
ASSLWGATNEKLF
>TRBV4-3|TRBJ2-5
ASSQDRPGAQETQY
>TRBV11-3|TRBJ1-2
ASSLVEPPDTNYGYT
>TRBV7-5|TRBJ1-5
VRSHFWTGEFNQPQH
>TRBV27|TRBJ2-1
ASGRALGSYNEQF
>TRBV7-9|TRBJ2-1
ASSTRTSGSRNEQF
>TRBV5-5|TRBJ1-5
ASSPGNQPQH
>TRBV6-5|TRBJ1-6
ASSRSGSTNSPLH
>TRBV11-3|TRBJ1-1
ASSLGALTEAF
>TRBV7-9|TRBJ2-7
ASLGQRSGPVYEQY
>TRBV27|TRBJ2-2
ASSLWTGGTGELF
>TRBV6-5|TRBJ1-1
ASSYLDTEAF
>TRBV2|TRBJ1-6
ASLGANSPLH
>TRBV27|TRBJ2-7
ASSLVANKLNYEQY
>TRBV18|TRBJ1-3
ASSSGTGNTIY
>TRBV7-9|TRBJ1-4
ASSLRVNEKLF
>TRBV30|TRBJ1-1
AWTLDREAF
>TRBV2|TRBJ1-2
ASSGTDNYGYT
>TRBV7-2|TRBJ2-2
ASIYPGAGELF
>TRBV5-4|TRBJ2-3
ASRGTSGPTDTQY
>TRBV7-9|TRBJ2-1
ASSLTLGLANNEQF
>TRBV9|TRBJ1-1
ASTETTPGQGAVEAF
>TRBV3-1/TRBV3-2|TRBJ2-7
ASSQGLSGVAYEQY
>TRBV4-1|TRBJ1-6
ASSQNSPLGSPLH
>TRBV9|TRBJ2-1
ASSAEGAVVWNEQF
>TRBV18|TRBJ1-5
ASSQAYSNQPQH
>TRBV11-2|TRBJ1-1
ASSLGTANTEAF
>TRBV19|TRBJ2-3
ASTPGQGIWY
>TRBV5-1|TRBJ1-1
ASSLGFGRRGTEAF
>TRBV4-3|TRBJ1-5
ASSHTHRGGQPQH
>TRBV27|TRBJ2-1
ASSLEASGRLEQF
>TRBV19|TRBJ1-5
ATKRQGGGQPQH
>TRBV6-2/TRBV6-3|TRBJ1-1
ASSRGQHTEAF
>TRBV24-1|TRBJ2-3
ATSVAGGRGDTQY
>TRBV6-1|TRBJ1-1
ASSEPGHLNTEAF
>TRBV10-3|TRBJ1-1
AIRPQGSPEAF
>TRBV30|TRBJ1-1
AWSVGLRGTEAF
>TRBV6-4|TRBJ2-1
ASSERGGSYNEQF
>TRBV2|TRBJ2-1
ASPTASGGAYTYNEQF
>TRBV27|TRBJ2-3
ASSLGLAGVTDTQY
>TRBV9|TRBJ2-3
ASSVDQVATDTQY
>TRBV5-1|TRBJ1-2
ASSLGGPTYGYT
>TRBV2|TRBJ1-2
ASSEVRDYYGYT
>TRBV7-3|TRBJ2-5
ASSLNGGANQETQY
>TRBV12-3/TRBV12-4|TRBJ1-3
ASSPAGNTIY
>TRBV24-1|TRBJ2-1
ATSDQGQSPF